Presented here are 26 T cell receptor beta chains from one specimen sequenced in a study of radiotherapy plus CTLA-4 blockade in lung cancer. The method was immunoSEQ multiplex PCR; TCRdb's version includes in-frame clones alone and lacks a portion of them. The repertoire holds some 120,000 clones, with about four fifths as singletons. Sequences were derived from peripheral blood, sampled from a patient treated with radiotherapy plus ipilimumab. The receptors shown here come from a human donor with non-small cell lung cancer that progressed on radiotherapy plus ipilimumab. Some clones in this sample may be carry-over from other donors' samples.

The chain links TRBV5-4 to TRBJ1-1; D is perhaps TRBD1 (6 bases). The CDR3 loop spans 16 amino acids. Germline-derived CDR1 and CDR2 are SGHNT and YYREEE (reference sequence). Trimming removed 4 bases at V and 0 bases at J, with 16 bases between. CDR3 in amino acids: CASSKAGAGLNTEAFF. DNA for the CDR3: TGTGCCAGCAGCAAAGCGGGGGCAGGGCTGAACACTGAAGCTTTCTTT.

This clone was detected once. This chain links TRBV27 with TRBJ2-2, with a possible D match to TRBD1 (6 bases). CDR3 length equals 14 residues. Looked up from germline, CDR1 is MNHEY and CDR2 is SMNVEV (reference sequence). V was clipped by 8 bases and J by 6 bases, with 16 bases between them. The CDR3 loop reads CASGNEAGAGELFF. In DNA, the CDR3 is TGTGCCAGCGGCAATGAGGCAGGGGCCGGGGAGCTGTTTTTT.

V gene TRBV18 combines with J gene TRBJ2-7; D is ambiguous. The CDR3 spans 15 residues. The germline gives CDR1 KGHSH, CDR2 LQKENI. V was clipped by 2 bases and J by 0 bases, with 11 bases between them. CDR3: CASSPEVVSSYEQYF. The DNA for the CDR3 is TGTGCCAGCTCACCAGAAGTAGTGAGCTCCTACGAGCAGTACTTC. Combining the CDR3 with reference TRBV18 and TRBJ2-7 gives the whole variable domain NAGVMQNPRHLVRRRGQEARLRCSPMKGHSHVYWYRQLPEEGLKFMVYLQKENIIDESGMPKERFSAEFPKEGPSILRIQQVVRGDSAAYFCASSPEVVSSYEQYFGPGTRLTVT.

The V and J genes are TRBV6-5 and TRBJ2-5, with 9 bases identical to TRBD1. The DNA end lines up better with TRBJ2-7; the J call may be wrong. The CDR3 is made up of 13 amino acids. The V gene's germline CDR1 is MNHEY and CDR2 SVGAGI. DNA of the CDR3: TGTGCCAGCAGCCGGGACAGGGAGAACGAGCAGTACTTC. It specifies CASSRDRENEQYF.

The chain employs TRBV19 and TRBJ2-2; TRBD2 is a possible D gene (5 bases). Trimming removed 8 bases at V and 7 bases at J, with 17 bases between. Germline-derived CDR1 and CDR2 are LNHDA and SQIVND (reference sequence). This CDR3 has 14 residues. CDR3 loop: CASSVQAAIGELFF. The CDR3 nucleotides read TGTGCCAGTTCCGTCCAAGCGGCGATCGGGGAGCTGTTTTTT.

V gene TRBV19 combines with J gene TRBJ1-2; D unclear. CDR1 LNHDA and CDR2 SQIVND come from the germline V gene (reference sequence). V lost 3 bases to trimming and J lost 0 bases, with 11 bases between them. This CDR3 has 15 amino acids. The CDR3 coding sequence is TGTGCCAGTAGTATCCGGGCAGAGTCTAACTATGGCTACACCTTC. Its translation is CASSIRAESNYGYTF.

The chain is built from TRBV4-1 and TRBJ2-7; D call uncertain. Trimming removed 0 bases from V and 3 bases from J, with 12 bases in between. Germline CDR1 is MGHRA and CDR2 is YSYEKL. This CDR3 spans 15 amino acids. The CDR3 reads CASSQDFAYYYEQYF. Here the CDR3 DNA reads TGCGCCAGCAGCCAAGATTTCGCATACTACTACGAGCAGTACTTC.

V usage is TRBV5-1 and J usage is TRBJ2-7; a possible D gene is TRBD2 (5 bases). The CDR3 contains 17 residues. Looked up from germline, CDR1 is SGHRS and CDR2 is YFSETQ. V was shortened by 0 bases and J by 6 bases, with 22 bases between the two germline ends. The CDR3 bases are TGCGCCAGCAGCTTGGGGGCAATGGACTGGCTTCCGCGCGAGCAGTACTTC. Translating it yields CASSLGAMDWLPREQYF.

The chain joins TRBV4-1 to TRBJ1-5, with a tentative D call TRBD1 (6 bases). From germline, CDR1 is MGHRA and CDR2 YSYEKL. Trimming removed 0 bases at V and 5 bases at J, with 11 bases between. CDR3 size: 15 residues. CDR3 sequence: CASSQEEGGYQPQHF. The CDR3 bases are TGCGCCAGCAGCCAAGAAGAAGGGGGGTATCAGCCCCAGCATTTT.

The chain combines TRBV5-6 with TRBJ1-1, with a possible D match to TRBD1 (5 bases). Trimming pared 4 bases from V and 4 bases from J, leaving 20 bases between. CDR1 SGHDT and CDR2 YYEEEE come from the germline V gene. The CDR3 runs to 16 residues. Here the CDR3 reads CASSPTLWGRPTEAFF. As DNA, the CDR3 is TGTGCCAGCAGCCCAACCCTGTGGGGCCGACCCACTGAAGCTTTCTTT.

The rearrangement joins TRBV5-5 to TRBJ1-3; D is possibly TRBD1 (5 bases). The CDR3 contains 14 residues. Germline CDR1 is SGHKS and CDR2 is YYEKEE (reference sequence). The ends were cut back, 4 bases at V and 4 bases at J, with 12 bases in the middle. Written as DNA, the CDR3 is TGTGCCAGCAGCCCCAGGGATTACGGAAACACCATATATTTT. Its translation is CASSPRDYGNTIYF.

The chain carries TRBV29-1 and TRBJ1-1; D is uncertain. CDR1 is SQVTM and CDR2 is ANQGSEA in the germline V gene. This CDR3 region has 12 residues. Trimming cost V 4 bases and J 8 bases, with 14 bases left between them. The DNA for the CDR3 is TGCAGCGTTGTCGGTTCTGATGGGGAAGCTTTCTTT. It yields the protein CSVVGSDGEAFF.

The chain is built from TRBV9 and TRBJ2-7; D is uncertain. The germline V gene encodes CDR1 SGDLS and CDR2 YYNGEE. Trimming left V 0 bases short and J 5 bases short, with 9 bases between. The CDR3 extends over 13 amino acids. The CDR3: CASSVGPLDEQYF. As DNA, the CDR3 is TGTGCCAGCAGCGTAGGCCCCTTAGACGAGCAGTACTTC.

The V call is TRBV7-9, the J call TRBJ1-1; the D gene is possibly TRBD1 (6 bases). V was clipped by 6 bases and J by 0 bases, with 14 bases between them. Germline-derived CDR1 and CDR2 are SEHNR and FQNEAQ (reference sequence). The length of the CDR3 is 15 residues. The CDR3 DNA reads as TGTGCCAGCAGGGCTCGGGACAACCTGAACACTGAAGCTTTCTTT. Its protein product is CASRARDNLNTEAFF.

This clone was observed a handful of times. For the CDR3, the DNA is TGTGCCATCGGACAGCTGAACACCGGGGAGCTGTTTTTT. Encoded protein: CAIGQLNTGELFF. The chain combines TRBV10-3 with TRBJ2-2; D might be TRBD1 (6 bases). V was pared by 8 bases and J by 1 base, with 8 bases between. CDR1 and CDR2 from the germline V gene are ENHRY and SYGVKD. This CDR3 has 13 amino acids.

The V and J genes are TRBV7-2 and TRBJ1-6; D unclear. V was trimmed by 1 base and J by 14 bases, leaving 15 bases between them. This CDR3 is built from 14 residues. Per germline, CDR1 SGHTA and CDR2 FQGNSA. CDR3 residues: CASSLGQRDITLHF. The CDR3 nucleotides read TGTGCCAGCAGCTTAGGCCAGAGAGACATCACCCTCCACTTT. Supplemented by reference TRBV7-2 and TRBJ1-6, the full variable domain reads GAGVSQSPSNKVTEKGKDVELRCDPISGHTALYWYRQSLGQGLEFLIYFQGNSAPDKSGLPSDRFSAERTGGSVSTLTIQRTQQEDSAVYLCASSLGQRDITLHFGNGTRLTVT.

The V and J genes are TRBV4-3 and TRBJ2-3; unclear D gene. Germline V gene lookup returns CDR1 LGHNA and CDR2 YSLEER. Trimming shortened V by 0 bases and J by 2 bases, and 12 bases separated the two germline ends. The CDR3 loop spans 16 amino acids. This chain's CDR3 is CASSQDLGSPTDTQYF. The CDR3 bases are TGCGCCAGCAGCCAAGATCTCGGCAGCCCCACAGATACGCAGTATTTT.

A few counts support this clone. The V gene is TRBV19, the J gene TRBJ1-5, with 9 bases that match TRBD1. Germline lookup yields CDR1 LNHDA and CDR2 SQIVND (reference sequence). V shed 4 bases, J shed 0 bases, and the junction held 4 bases outside the gene matches. The CDR3 length is 16 residues. In nucleotides, the CDR3 is TGTGCCAGTAGTAGCTGGACAGGGGATAGCAATCAGCCCCAGCATTTT. It yields the protein CASSSWTGDSNQPQHF.

This chain links TRBV28 with TRBJ1-5, with a tentative D call TRBD1 (5 bases). Germline CDR1 MDHEN, CDR2 SYDVKM. Trimming shortened V by 5 bases and J by 3 bases, and 14 bases separated the two germline ends. The CDR3 is 15 residues long. The CDR3 protein is CASSPTAMPNQPQHF. CDR3 coding DNA: TGTGCCAGCAGTCCGACAGCTATGCCCAATCAGCCCCAGCATTTT.

The CDR3 region is CASGRGQGVNEQYF. CDR3 nucleotide sequence: TGTGCCAGCGGAAGAGGACAGGGGGTAAACGAGCAGTACTTC. The V call is TRBV6-6, the J call TRBJ2-7; the match to TRBD1 covers 10 bases. The J segment lost 5 bases and the V segment lost 8 bases, leaving 9 bases of the junction unmatched. The CDR3 spans 14 residues. CDR1 and CDR2 (germline): MNHNY, SVGAGI (reference sequence).

This clone came up a few times. CDR3 in amino acids: CASTPEEGAPRTGELFF. Written as DNA, the CDR3 is TGCGCCAGCACCCCGGAGGAGGGGGCGCCTCGAACCGGGGAGCTGTTTTTT. The chain has TRBV4-1 and TRBJ2-2; possible D gene TRBD1, 7 bases. The CDR3 spans 17 residues. Germline V gives CDR1 MGHRA, CDR2 YSYEKL. Trimming shortened V by 7 bases and J by 5 bases, and 23 bases separated the two germline ends.

This chain joins TRBV5-1 and TRBJ1-1; D gene ambiguous. This CDR3 is built from 14 residues. Trimming removed 1 base at V and 0 bases at J, with 7 bases between. Germline-derived CDR1 and CDR2 are SGHRS and YFSETQ. The CDR3 loop is CASSLQVVNTEAFF. CDR3 sequence (DNA): TGCGCCAGCAGCTTGCAGGTCGTGAACACTGAAGCTTTCTTT.

V and J are TRBV7-8 and TRBJ1-4; 9 bases agree with TRBD1. In germline, CDR1 is SGHVS, CDR2 FQNEAQ. CDR3 size: 15 residues. The V gene end was trimmed by 2 bases and the J gene end by 8 bases; junction bases not matched to a gene: 6. In DNA form, the CDR3 reads TGTGCCAGCAGCTTACTTGGGACAGGGCCCGAAAAACTGTTTTTT. Residues: CASSLLGTGPEKLFF.

The chain carries TRBV5-1 and TRBJ2-6; D tentatively reads TRBD1 or TRBD2 (5 bases each). CDR3 length: 16 residues. Germline V gene lookup returns CDR1 SGHRS and CDR2 YFSETQ. Trimming removed 4 bases at V and 4 bases at J, with 15 bases between. CDR3 in amino acids: CASSPTGGSGANVLTF. The CDR3 region has the DNA TGCGCCAGCAGCCCGACTGGGGGTTCCGGGGCCAACGTCCTGACTTTC.

This sequence joins TRBV19 and TRBJ1-5; D is uncertain. Germline V gene data show CDR1 as LNHDA and CDR2 as SQIVND (reference sequence). V was shortened by 1 base and J by 0 bases, with 10 bases between the two germline ends. The CDR3 is made up of 16 amino acids. CDR3 sequence (DNA): TGTGCCAGTAGTATAGGGAGTGCATATAGCAATCAGCCCCAGCATTTT. It translates to CASSIGSAYSNQPQHF.

The chain combines TRBV6-5 with TRBJ1-2; D not certain. This CDR3 contains 14 residues. Germline lookup yields CDR1 MNHEY and CDR2 SVGAGI. V was shortened by 5 bases and J by 8 bases, with 18 bases between the two germline ends. In nucleotides, the CDR3 is TGTGCCAGCAGTCTAAGACCGGGAAGTCAGGGCTACACCTTC. This codes for CASSLRPGSQGYTF.